This T cell receptor beta chain was found in a study of Ad26.COV2.S vaccination and SARS-CoV-2 variants. Treatment of the sample: around 19 received Ad26.COV2.S at low or high dose, single or two shots; 5 received placebo; per-sample allocation not given. Samples were taken on day 63 after the first vaccine or placebo injection. In the vaccine, an Ad26 vector expressed the SARS-CoV-2 spike of the Wuhan strain. The table came from immunoSEQ multiplex PCR; TCRdb's copy has only in-frame clones and leaves some out. The table records about 680,000 clones, about 89% of them present only once. Germline V gene sequence: CDR1 MNHNS, CDR2 SASEGT. This CDR3 is built from 12 residues. Trimming shortened V by 3 bases and J by 11 bases, and 12 bases separated the two germline ends.

Sample: peripheral blood, taken in a trial of Ad26.COV2.S vaccine versus placebo. The J gene is TRBJ2-3, the V gene TRBV6-1, with D perhaps matching TRBD2 (7 bases). The sequence was collected from a person aged 18 to 59 who received the Ad26.COV2.S COVID-19 vaccine or a placebo. The CDR3 here is CASSEGGRGQYF. The CDR3 DNA sequence: TGTGCCAGCAGTGAGGGGGGGCGAGGGCAGTATTTT.